Listed here are 15 T cell receptor beta chains from one sample, sequenced in a study of beta chain features in type 1 diabetes. The authors reverse transcribed all of the isolated RNA, so sequencing captured expressed TCRB transcripts. Here immunoSEQ multiplex PCR was the method, and the copy in TCRdb shows in-frame clones only, minus some. The data hold some 270,000 clones, with 8% observed a single time. Sequencing was performed on central memory CD4+ T cells from blood. The receptors were sampled from a woman aged 18-35 years in good health.

Many counts were recorded for this clone. The V call is TRBV5-4, the J call TRBJ1-2, with a weak D call TRBD1 (5 bases). The CDR3 is made up of 15 amino acids. The germline V gene has CDR1 SGHNT and CDR2 YYREEE (reference sequence). V was cut by 3 bases and J by 4 bases, with 16 bases left in between. Here the CDR3 DNA reads TGTGCCAGCAGCTCATCCGGGACTTCCACCTATGGCTACACCTTC. It encodes CASSSSGTSTYGYTF.

This clone has a handful of counts. The chain recombines TRBV9 with TRBJ2-1; the match to TRBD2 covers 9 bases. Looked up from germline, CDR1 is SGDLS and CDR2 is YYNGEE. V was pared by 0 bases and J by 4 bases, with 8 bases of the junction left unmatched. CDR3 size: 17 residues. CDR3 sequence (DNA): TGTGCCAGCAGCGTAGTAGTTGGCGGGGGGGAATACAATGAGCAGTTCTTC. This codes for CASSVVVGGGEYNEQFF.

The V call is TRBV5-4, the J call TRBJ2-5, with D uncertain. V lost 4 bases, J lost 4 bases, and 11 bases lay in between. Germline values: CDR1 SGHNT, CDR2 YYREEE (reference sequence). The length of the CDR3 is 13 residues. The CDR3: CASSRLVGETQYF. Here the CDR3 DNA reads TGTGCCAGCAGCCGCCTAGTGGGAGAGACCCAGTACTTC. Full variable domain (outside the CDR3, taken from reference TRBV5-4 and TRBJ2-5): ETGVTQSPTHLIKTRGQQVTLRCSSQSGHNTVSWYQQALGQGPQFIFQYYREEENGRGNFPPRFSGLQFPNYSSELNVNALELDDSALYLCASSRLVGETQYFGPGTRLLVL.

This clone was picked up many times. The gene calls are TRBV2 and TRBJ2-1; 8 nucleotides agree with TRBD1. V lost 3 bases, J lost 8 bases, and 3 bases stayed unmatched. CDR3 length: 13 amino acids. Germline V CDR1 and CDR2: SNHLY, FYNNEI. Here the CDR3 reads CASSDGQGHEQFF. CDR3 in DNA: TGTGCCAGCAGTGATGGACAGGGCCATGAGCAGTTCTTC.

This sequence joins TRBV5-6 and TRBJ2-7; D gene unclear. The V end was cut by 3 bases, the J end by 4 bases, with 5 bases between. In germline, CDR1 is SGHDT, CDR2 YYEEEE. The CDR3 length is 11 residues. CDR3 sequence (DNA): TGTGCCAGCAGCTCCGGGTACGAGCAGTACTTC. Translating gives CASSSGYEQYF.

The rearrangement joins TRBV7-9 to TRBJ2-1; 7 bases match TRBD2. CDR3 size: 16 residues. CDR1 and CDR2 (germline): SEHNR, FQNEAQ (reference sequence). V trimming: 5 bases; J trimming: 0 bases; junction bases outside the gene matches: 7. DNA for the CDR3: TGTGCCAGCAGCCGCGACGGGGGGTTCTCCTACAATGAGCAGTTCTTC. This codes for CASSRDGGFSYNEQFF.

This chain uses TRBV6-5 with TRBJ2-7; weak D call: TRBD1 (5 bases). V lost 6 bases and J 3 bases, leaving 18 bases between the germline ends. CDR1 is MNHEY, CDR2 SVGAGI, per germline. This CDR3 has 15 residues. This CDR3 is CASRPDRNLFYEQYF. The CDR3 DNA reads TGTGCCAGCAGACCTGACAGAAATCTTTTCTACGAGCAGTACTTC.

Here the CDR3 reads CASSHGPGQGAYEQYV. The CDR3 DNA sequence: TGTGCCAGCAGCCACGGCCCGGGACAGGGGGCCTACGAGCAGTACGTC. V is TRBV11-1 and J is TRBJ2-7; 11 bases fit TRBD1. CDR3 length: 16 residues. V was pared by 5 bases and J by 2 bases, with 8 bases of the junction left unmatched. The germline gives CDR1 SGHAT, CDR2 FQDESV (reference sequence).

There are many counts of this clone. The V call is TRBV11-2, the J call TRBJ2-6; the D is unclear. Germline V CDR1 and CDR2: SGHAT, FQNNGV. Deletions cut 5 bases from V and 4 bases from J, with 9 bases between. This CDR3 region has 14 residues. The DNA of the CDR3 is TGTGCCAGCAGCCCCTTTGGGGGGGCCAACGTCCTGACTTTC. Its translation is CASSPFGGANVLTF.

A few counts support this clone. The CDR3 sequence: CASRIWGTEAFF. The CDR3 DNA reads as TGTGCCAGCAGGATATGGGGTACTGAAGCTTTCTTT. V and J are TRBV6-5 and TRBJ1-1; D is undetermined. CDR1 is MNHEY and CDR2 is SVGAGI in the germline V gene. The CDR3 spans 12 residues. V gave up 6 bases and J gave up 5 bases, with 10 bases separating them.

This clone was counted between two and nine times. The V gene is TRBV7-2, the J gene TRBJ2-6, with D hard to call. Germline-derived CDR1 and CDR2 are SGHTA and FQGNSA. The CDR3 runs 18 residues. Trimming pared 1 base from V and 0 bases from J, leaving 13 bases between. CDR3 in amino acids: CASSLVGVRNSGANVLTF. CDR3 sequence (DNA): TGTGCCAGCAGCTTAGTCGGTGTCCGGAACTCTGGGGCCAACGTCCTGACTTTC. The complete variable domain, with remaining parts taken from reference TRBV7-2 and TRBJ2-6, reads GAGVSQSPSNKVTEKGKDVELRCDPISGHTALYWYRQSLGQGLEFLIYFQGNSAPDKSGLPSDRFSAERTGGSVSTLTIQRTQQEDSAVYLCASSLVGVRNSGANVLTFGAGSRLTVL.

CDR3 nucleotide sequence: TGTGCCAGCAGCTTAGTTAGGCCGCCGCGGGATACGCAGTATTTT. Amino acid sequence: CASSLVRPPRDTQYF. This chain joins TRBV7-6 and TRBJ2-3; the D is unclear. The V end was cut by 1 base, the J end by 6 bases, with 14 bases between. Germline V gene lookup returns CDR1 SGHVS and CDR2 FNYEAQ. The CDR3 runs 15 residues.

The gene calls are TRBV30 and TRBJ2-7; tentative D call: TRBD1 (6 bases). Trimming shortened V by 3 bases and J by 4 bases, and 16 bases separated the two germline ends. The CDR3 extends over 14 amino acids. Germline-derived CDR1 and CDR2 are GTSNPN and SVGIG (reference sequence). CDR3 region: CAWSSRQVLYEQYF. The DNA for the CDR3 is TGTGCCTGGAGCAGTAGACAGGTGCTATACGAGCAGTACTTC.

In its sample, this clone was seen a few times. The CDR3 DNA is TGCGCCAGCAGCCGGTACCAGGAGGTTTCTACCTACGAGCAGTACGTC. It is translated as CASSRYQEVSTYEQYV. This chain links TRBV4-1 with TRBJ2-7; tentatively, D is TRBD2 (5 bases). The V end lost 4 bases, the J end lost 2 bases, and 18 bases lay between the germline ends. The CDR3 is 16 residues long. The germline gives CDR1 MGHRA, CDR2 YSYEKL.

This clone was observed at least ten times. The genes are TRBV6-6 and TRBJ2-2; no firm D call. CDR1 is MNHNY and CDR2 is SVGAGI in the germline V gene (reference sequence). The CDR3 runs to 10 residues. V dropped 6 bases and J dropped 12 bases, with 8 bases sitting between them. CDR3 DNA: TGTGCCAGCAGCTCCGGAAAGCTGTTTTTT. It codes for CASSSGKLFF.